These T cell receptor beta chains were read from a single sample in a study of blood T cells in healthy people across ages. TCRdb re-called the 5' RACE reads with MiXCR, one entry per CDR3 protein. The sample lists about 940,000 distinct CDR3 sequences; roughly 48% were seen once. Sequences were obtained from blood. These receptor sequences come from a man aged 25-45 years in good health. CDR3s include the opening cysteine and the closing phenylalanine or tryptophan. Each record gives: J gene, V gene, D gene, clone size, CDR3 DNA, CDR3 protein. A D gene is named only where the DNA matches it firmly. Only some rows state a clone size, as once, few, many or a class for expanded clones.

j_gene: TRBJ1-2
v_gene: TRBV7-2
d_gene: NA
abundance: NA
CDR3nt: TGTGCCAGCAGCTTAGACCATGGGACGGATCTTAACTATGGCTACACCTTC
CDR3aa: CASSLDHGTDLNYGYTF

j_gene: TRBJ2-3
v_gene: TRBV6-1
d_gene: NA
abundance: NA
CDR3nt: TGTGCCAGCAGTGAAGTAGCGACAGATACGCAGTATTTT
CDR3aa: CASSEVATDTQYF

j_gene: TRBJ2-5
v_gene: TRBV6-5
d_gene: NA
abundance: NA
CDR3nt: TGTGCCAGCACCTCCGGGGGAGGAGAGACCCAGTACTTC
CDR3aa: CASTSGGGETQYF

j_gene: TRBJ1-4
v_gene: TRBV29-1
d_gene: NA
abundance: NA
CDR3nt: TGCAGCGTTTCGACCCCAGATGAAAAACTGTTTTTT
CDR3aa: CSVSTPDEKLFF

j_gene: TRBJ2-4
v_gene: TRBV19
d_gene: NA
abundance: NA
CDR3nt: TGTGCCAGTAGTGTCGGATTAGAGTACTTC
CDR3aa: CASSVGLEYF

j_gene: TRBJ2-3
v_gene: TRBV29-1
d_gene: NA
abundance: NA
CDR3nt: TGCAGCGTGGAGCTAGGAGATACGCAGTATTTT
CDR3aa: CSVELGDTQYF

j_gene: TRBJ2-1
v_gene: TRBV7-7
d_gene: TRBD1
abundance: NA
CDR3nt: TGTGCTAGCGCCCGGGACAGGGGGTTGTACAATGAGCAGTTCTTC
CDR3aa: CASARDRGLYNEQFF

j_gene: TRBJ1-1
v_gene: TRBV25-1
d_gene: NA
abundance: once
CDR3nt: TGTGCCAGCAGTGAGGGTCCCCTCGGAGCTTTCTTT
CDR3aa: CASSEGPLGAFF

j_gene: TRBJ1-1
v_gene: TRBV6-5
d_gene: NA
abundance: NA
CDR3nt: TGTGCCAGCATAGGCCAGAGGAACACTGAAGCTTTCTTT
CDR3aa: CASIGQRNTEAFF

j_gene: TRBJ1-3
v_gene: TRBV12-3/TRBV12-4
d_gene: TRBD1
abundance: once
CDR3nt: TGTGCCAGCCTACAGGGGTCTGGAAACACCATATATTTT
CDR3aa: CASLQGSGNTIYF

j_gene: TRBJ2-2
v_gene: TRBV5-5
d_gene: TRBD1
abundance: NA
CDR3nt: TGTGCCAGCAGCCAATACAGGGGATCGAACACCGGGGAGCTGTTTTTT
CDR3aa: CASSQYRGSNTGELFF

j_gene: TRBJ2-3
v_gene: TRBV20-1
d_gene: TRBD2
abundance: NA
CDR3nt: TGCAGTGCTAGCCCCGGGCTAGCGGGGAACACAGATACGCAGTATTTT
CDR3aa: CSASPGLAGNTDTQYF

j_gene: TRBJ2-2
v_gene: TRBV6-2/TRBV6-3
d_gene: NA
abundance: NA
CDR3nt: TGTGCCAGCAGTTTTCTCCAGGGAAACACCGGGGAGCTGTTTTTT
CDR3aa: CASSFLQGNTGELFF

j_gene: TRBJ2-7
v_gene: TRBV7-2
d_gene: TRBD2
abundance: many
CDR3nt: TGTGCCAGCAGCTTACTAGCGGGGGGGACCTACGAGCAGTACTTC
CDR3aa: CASSLLAGGTYEQYF

j_gene: TRBJ2-1
v_gene: TRBV19
d_gene: TRBD2
abundance: NA
CDR3nt: TGTGCCAGTAGTTCACCGGGTCAGGCCGCGGGGGGGCTAAGCAATGAGCAGTTCTTC
CDR3aa: CASSSPGQAAGGLSNEQFF

j_gene: TRBJ2-7
v_gene: TRBV20-1
d_gene: NA
abundance: few
CDR3nt: TGCAGTGCTAGGGGTAGCGACGAGCAGTACTTC
CDR3aa: CSARGSDEQYF

j_gene: TRBJ1-2
v_gene: TRBV18
d_gene: NA
abundance: NA
CDR3nt: TGTGCCAGCTCACCGGAGATAGACTATGGCTACACCTTC
CDR3aa: CASSPEIDYGYTF

j_gene: TRBJ2-3
v_gene: TRBV7-2
d_gene: NA
abundance: few
CDR3nt: TGTGCCAGCAGCTCCCCCATGGTAGATACGCAGTATTTT
CDR3aa: CASSSPMVDTQYF

j_gene: TRBJ2-3
v_gene: TRBV6-2/TRBV6-3
d_gene: TRBD2
abundance: NA
CDR3nt: TGTGCCAGCAGTTATCCGGGGGCTAGCGGGACTAGCACAGATACGCAGTATTTT
CDR3aa: CASSYPGASGTSTDTQYF

j_gene: TRBJ2-3
v_gene: TRBV3-1
d_gene: TRBD2
abundance: NA
CDR3nt: TGTGCCAGCAGCCAAGGAGCGGGGCGGGGCCCGGGGGATACGCAGTATTTT
CDR3aa: CASSQGAGRGPGDTQYF

j_gene: TRBJ2-7
v_gene: TRBV3-1
d_gene: TRBD1
abundance: NA
CDR3nt: TGTGCCAGCAGCCAAGGCCGGACAGGAGCCTACGAGCAGTACTTC
CDR3aa: CASSQGRTGAYEQYF

j_gene: TRBJ1-4
v_gene: TRBV28
d_gene: TRBD1
abundance: NA
CDR3nt: TGTGCCAGCAGTGGACAGGGACTGGCAACTAATGAAAAACTGTTTTTT
CDR3aa: CASSGQGLATNEKLFF

j_gene: TRBJ2-3
v_gene: TRBV25-1
d_gene: NA
abundance: few
CDR3nt: TGTGCCAGCAGTGAAGGAGACCTGCGGAATACGCAGTATTTT
CDR3aa: CASSEGDLRNTQYF

j_gene: TRBJ2-3
v_gene: TRBV6-4
d_gene: NA
abundance: NA
CDR3nt: TGTGCCAGCAGTGAGCGGGGCGACACAGATACGCAGTATTTT
CDR3aa: CASSERGDTDTQYF

j_gene: TRBJ2-3
v_gene: TRBV6-1
d_gene: TRBD1
abundance: NA
CDR3nt: TGTGCCAGTTGGGGGGACAGGGAGGGATATACGCAGTATTTT
CDR3aa: CASWGDREGYTQYF

j_gene: TRBJ2-7
v_gene: TRBV20-1
d_gene: NA
abundance: many
CDR3nt: TGCAGTGCTAGAGATCTGGAACTCTCCTACGAGCAGTACTTC
CDR3aa: CSARDLELSYEQYF

j_gene: TRBJ2-5
v_gene: TRBV6-7
d_gene: NA
abundance: NA
CDR3nt: TGTGCCAGCAGTTACTCGGGCACAGGAGAGACCCAGTACTTC
CDR3aa: CASSYSGTGETQYF

j_gene: TRBJ2-7
v_gene: TRBV12-5
d_gene: TRBD1
abundance: once
CDR3nt: TGTGCTAGTGGTTTGGTGCTTGGGACAGGGTCTTACTACGGGCAGTACTTC
CDR3aa: CASGLVLGTGSYYGQYF

j_gene: TRBJ2-2
v_gene: TRBV4-1
d_gene: NA
abundance: NA
CDR3nt: TGCGCCAGCAGCCGCGAGGACGCAAGGAACACCGGGGAGCTGTTTTTT
CDR3aa: CASSREDARNTGELFF

j_gene: TRBJ2-7
v_gene: TRBV6-2/TRBV6-3
d_gene: TRBD2
abundance: NA
CDR3nt: TGTGCCAGCGGTGCGGGGGAAGAATCCTACGAGCGGTACTTC
CDR3aa: CASGAGEESYERYF

j_gene: TRBJ2-7
v_gene: TRBV5-1
d_gene: TRBD2
abundance: NA
CDR3nt: TGCGCCAGCAGCTTCGCCGCCGGGACTAGCGGGGGGTCTAGCTCCTACGAGCAGTACTTC
CDR3aa: CASSFAAGTSGGSSSYEQYF

j_gene: TRBJ1-2
v_gene: TRBV6-5
d_gene: TRBD1
abundance: few
CDR3nt: TGTGCCAGCAGTCCTTACCGGGACAGGGCCGGCTACACCTTC
CDR3aa: CASSPYRDRAGYTF

j_gene: TRBJ2-5
v_gene: TRBV20-1
d_gene: NA
abundance: NA
CDR3nt: TGCAGTGCTACTCTAGTACGGAGGGAGACCCAGTACTTC
CDR3aa: CSATLVRRETQYF

j_gene: TRBJ2-3
v_gene: TRBV20-1
d_gene: TRBD2
abundance: NA
CDR3nt: TGCAGTGCTACCAAACTAGCGGGCACAGATACGCAGTATTTT
CDR3aa: CSATKLAGTDTQYF

j_gene: TRBJ2-7
v_gene: TRBV6-2/TRBV6-3
d_gene: NA
abundance: NA
CDR3nt: TGTGCCACCACTTCCTACAATGAGCAGTACTTC
CDR3aa: CATTSYNEQYF

j_gene: TRBJ1-5
v_gene: TRBV20-1
d_gene: NA
abundance: NA
CDR3nt: TGCAGTGCTAGGAGTCGGCGGGGGGAAGGCAATCAGCCCCAGCATTTT
CDR3aa: CSARSRRGEGNQPQHF